This note documents a single T cell receptor (beta chain) sequence. Its target antigen remains unknown. The input lacks base qualities; no much larger clone sits a single base away. This sample stems from a study of control samples from healthy donors and cancer patients (dated by TCRdb to 2018 to 2021). The CDR3 starts with the cysteine, ends with the phenylalanine, and has 15 residues. Of all the DNA, just the CDR3 is kept, 45 bases in frame from base 1. The germline V gene sets CDR1 to MGHDK and CDR2 to SYGVNS. Deletion took 5 bases off V and 1 base off J, with a span of 13 bases between the germline ends. Libraries were made using the immunoSEQ multiplex PCR assay. TCRdb took this table from immuneACCESS and kept in-frame rearrangements with V and J called. Such tables lack part of the clones; where checked against another copy, unresolved V genes explain under half of the gap, and the rest is unexplained. The sample yields 100,000 to 150,000 clones; roughly 92% were counted once. Clones ranked in the top ten supply around 5.1% of the sample.

The chain joins TRBV25-1 to TRBJ2-3; no D gene can be assigned with confidence. The material sequenced was blood. The clonotype comes from a man in his late teens or twenties in good health. The CDR3 has the sequence CASSPGPRGTDTQYF. The base sequence is TGTGCCAGCAGTCCCGGGCCAAGAGGCACAGATACGCAGTATTTT.